The rows below give T cell receptor beta chains drawn from one sample of a study of T cell responses to AZD1222 COVID-19 vaccine. Profiled with immunoSEQ multiplex PCR; TCRdb holds only in-frame clones, not every one. The sample includes fewer than 110,000 clones, about 88% of them seen just once. The sample was peripheral blood, taken on day 0 of AZD1222 vaccination. The receptor source for this set is an adult in good health. CDR3s include the opening cysteine and the closing phenylalanine or tryptophan. The D gene is left open where the match is weak. Clone sizes are given selectively: once, few, many, or a class where the clone is expanded.

cdr3_length: 12; d_call: .; v_call: TRBV5-1; j_call: TRBJ2-7; clone_size: .; cdr3_nt: TGCGCCAGCAGCGAGGGGGCGGGGGAGCAGTACTTC; cdr3_aa: CASSEGAGEQYF
cdr3_length: 15; d_call: .; v_call: TRBV7-9; j_call: TRBJ1-1; clone_size: .; cdr3_nt: TGTGCCAGCAGCCCTTCCTGGGGTGTGGACACTGAAGCTTTCTTT; cdr3_aa: CASSPSWGVDTEAFF
cdr3_length: 12; d_call: .; v_call: TRBV30; j_call: TRBJ1-2; clone_size: .; cdr3_nt: TGTGCCTGGAGTCCTCGTGGGTATGGCTACACCTTC; cdr3_aa: CAWSPRGYGYTF
cdr3_length: 14; d_call: TRBD1; v_call: TRBV5-1; j_call: TRBJ2-5; clone_size: once; cdr3_nt: TGCGCCAGCAGCACCGACAGGGGCCAAGAGACCCAGTACTTC; cdr3_aa: CASSTDRGQETQYF
cdr3_length: 13; d_call: .; v_call: TRBV11-2; j_call: TRBJ1-3; clone_size: .; cdr3_nt: TGTGCCAGCAGCCCACAAACAGGAAACACCATATATTTT; cdr3_aa: CASSPQTGNTIYF
cdr3_length: 16; d_call: TRBD1; v_call: TRBV28; j_call: TRBJ2-7; clone_size: .; cdr3_nt: TGTGCCAGCAGCCGCATACGGACAGGGAGCGCCTACGAGCAGTACTTC; cdr3_aa: CASSRIRTGSAYEQYF
cdr3_length: 14; d_call: .; v_call: TRBV7-2; j_call: TRBJ1-4; clone_size: .; cdr3_nt: TGTGCCAGCAGCTCACAGGGTAGGGGTGAAAAACTGTTTTTT; cdr3_aa: CASSSQGRGEKLFF
cdr3_length: 17; d_call: TRBD1; v_call: TRBV5-1; j_call: TRBJ2-5; clone_size: .; cdr3_nt: TGCGCCAGCAGCTTGGACATTGGGACAGGCGCTCAAGAGACCCAGTACTTC; cdr3_aa: CASSLDIGTGAQETQYF
cdr3_length: 13; d_call: .; v_call: TRBV7-3; j_call: TRBJ1-1; clone_size: .; cdr3_nt: TGTGCCAGCAGCAAGGGGGGCAGTACTGAAGCTTTCTTT; cdr3_aa: CASSKGGSTEAFF
cdr3_length: 17; d_call: TRBD1; v_call: TRBV5-1; j_call: TRBJ1-1; clone_size: .; cdr3_nt: TGCGCCAGCAGCCCTCCTCGGACAGGCAATGATTACACTGAAGCTTTCTTT; cdr3_aa: CASSPPRTGNDYTEAFF
cdr3_length: 15; d_call: .; v_call: TRBV27; j_call: TRBJ2-3; clone_size: few; cdr3_nt: TGTGCCAGCAGTTTATTAGACAGTTACACAGATACGCAGTATTTT; cdr3_aa: CASSLLDSYTDTQYF
cdr3_length: 15; d_call: TRBD2; v_call: TRBV7-7; j_call: TRBJ2-7; clone_size: .; cdr3_nt: TGTGCCAGCAGTGTTGCTAGCGGGTCAACCTACGAGCAGTACTTC; cdr3_aa: CASSVASGSTYEQYF
cdr3_length: 14; d_call: .; v_call: TRBV4-1; j_call: TRBJ1-1; clone_size: .; cdr3_nt: TGCGCCAGCAGCCACCCCGGGAAGAACACTGAAGCTTTCTTT; cdr3_aa: CASSHPGKNTEAFF
cdr3_length: 14; d_call: .; v_call: TRBV5-1; j_call: TRBJ1-3; clone_size: .; cdr3_nt: TGCGCCAGCAGCTTGGACACTTCTGGAAACACCATATATTTT; cdr3_aa: CASSLDTSGNTIYF
cdr3_length: 16; d_call: TRBD1; v_call: TRBV5-6; j_call: TRBJ1-1; clone_size: .; cdr3_nt: TGTGCCAGCAGCTTTCGGCCTGACAGGGGCCGCAATGAAGCTTTCTTT; cdr3_aa: CASSFRPDRGRNEAFF
cdr3_length: 15; d_call: .; v_call: TRBV27; j_call: TRBJ1-6; clone_size: .; cdr3_nt: TGTGCCAGCAGCCTCTCAAGCTCCTATAATTCACCCCTCCACTTT; cdr3_aa: CASSLSSSYNSPLHF
cdr3_length: 14; d_call: TRBD1; v_call: TRBV6-6; j_call: TRBJ2-7; clone_size: .; cdr3_nt: TGTGCCAGCAGTTACGTGGGACAGACAGGCGAGCAGTACTTC; cdr3_aa: CASSYVGQTGEQYF
cdr3_length: 13; d_call: .; v_call: TRBV12-5; j_call: TRBJ2-6; clone_size: .; cdr3_nt: TGTGCTAGTAGGGGATATGGGGCCAACGTCCTGACTTTC; cdr3_aa: CASRGYGANVLTF
cdr3_length: 16; d_call: .; v_call: TRBV19; j_call: TRBJ1-5; clone_size: .; cdr3_nt: TGTGCCAGTAGTGGCCAGGACCTATATAGCAATCAGCCCCAGCATTTT; cdr3_aa: CASSGQDLYSNQPQHF
cdr3_length: 14; d_call: TRBD2; v_call: TRBV7-2; j_call: TRBJ2-7; clone_size: .; cdr3_nt: TGTGCCAGCAACCTAGCGGGAGTCGTCCACGAGCAGTACTTC; cdr3_aa: CASNLAGVVHEQYF
cdr3_length: 15; d_call: .; v_call: TRBV5-1; j_call: TRBJ1-1; clone_size: .; cdr3_nt: TGCGCCAGCAGCGACGGCAGGGTTCTGAACACTGAAGCTTTCTTT; cdr3_aa: CASSDGRVLNTEAFF
cdr3_length: 14; d_call: .; v_call: TRBV19; j_call: TRBJ1-6; clone_size: .; cdr3_nt: TGTGCCAGTAACGGACGGTCCCGTAATTCACCCCTCCACTTT; cdr3_aa: CASNGRSRNSPLHF
cdr3_length: 13; d_call: .; v_call: TRBV9; j_call: TRBJ1-2; clone_size: .; cdr3_nt: TGTGCCAGCACCACGGGGGAATTCTATGGCTACACCTTC; cdr3_aa: CASTTGEFYGYTF
cdr3_length: 16; d_call: TRBD2; v_call: TRBV10-2; j_call: TRBJ2-1; clone_size: .; cdr3_nt: TGCGCCAGCAGCTTCGGGACTAGCGGGACCGGTTTGGAGCAGTTCTTC; cdr3_aa: CASSFGTSGTGLEQFF
cdr3_length: 14; d_call: .; v_call: TRBV6-5; j_call: TRBJ1-1; clone_size: .; cdr3_nt: TGTGCCAGCAAGTTAGGAGGGATGAACACTGAAGCTTTCTTT; cdr3_aa: CASKLGGMNTEAFF
cdr3_length: 16; d_call: TRBD1; v_call: TRBV19; j_call: TRBJ2-5; clone_size: .; cdr3_nt: TGTGCCAGCAAGAGAGGCGGGACAGGGCCCCAAGAGACCCAGTACTTC; cdr3_aa: CASKRGGTGPQETQYF
cdr3_length: 16; d_call: .; v_call: TRBV6-1; j_call: TRBJ2-7; clone_size: .; cdr3_nt: TGTGCCAGCAGTGAATTTGTGGGGGTAGAGTCCTACGAGCAGTACTTC; cdr3_aa: CASSEFVGVESYEQYF
cdr3_length: 15; d_call: .; v_call: TRBV11-2; j_call: TRBJ2-7; clone_size: .; cdr3_nt: TGTGCCAGCAGCTCTGGGCCCTCCCGAGAATACGAGCAGTACTTC; cdr3_aa: CASSSGPSREYEQYF
cdr3_length: 11; d_call: .; v_call: TRBV20-1; j_call: TRBJ2-7; clone_size: .; cdr3_nt: TGCAGTGCTAGCGGGAACGACGAGCAGTACTTC; cdr3_aa: CSASGNDEQYF
cdr3_length: 15; d_call: .; v_call: TRBV7-2; j_call: TRBJ2-2; clone_size: .; cdr3_nt: TGTGCCAGCAGCTTAACGTCTCCGAACACCGGGGAGCTGTTTTTT; cdr3_aa: CASSLTSPNTGELFF
cdr3_length: 15; d_call: TRBD2; v_call: TRBV5-1; j_call: TRBJ2-1; clone_size: .; cdr3_nt: TGCGCCAGCAGCCGGACTAGCGGGCCCTACAATGAGCAGTTCTTC; cdr3_aa: CASSRTSGPYNEQFF
cdr3_length: 13; d_call: .; v_call: TRBV6-1; j_call: TRBJ1-1; clone_size: .; cdr3_nt: TGTGCCAGCAGTGAAGCGACGTGGACAGAAGCTTTCTTT; cdr3_aa: CASSEATWTEAFF
cdr3_length: 15; d_call: .; v_call: TRBV5-1; j_call: TRBJ1-3; clone_size: .; cdr3_nt: TGCGCCAGCAGCTTGGCCCCAGGGAGGTATAACACCATATATTTT; cdr3_aa: CASSLAPGRYNTIYF
cdr3_length: 13; d_call: .; v_call: TRBV28; j_call: TRBJ1-2; clone_size: .; cdr3_nt: TGTGCCAGCAGTTCCGGGGGGCCCAGTGGCTACACCTTC; cdr3_aa: CASSSGGPSGYTF
cdr3_length: 15; d_call: .; v_call: TRBV3-1/TRBV3-2; j_call: TRBJ2-5; clone_size: .; cdr3_nt: TGTGCCAGCAGCCCCCAGGGGACATACAAAGAGACCCAGTACTTC; cdr3_aa: CASSPQGTYKETQYF
cdr3_length: 13; d_call: .; v_call: TRBV3-1/TRBV3-2; j_call: TRBJ1-1; clone_size: .; cdr3_nt: TGTGCCAGCAGTCTCAATCCGAACACTGAAGCTTTCTTT; cdr3_aa: CASSLNPNTEAFF
cdr3_length: 12; d_call: .; v_call: TRBV28; j_call: TRBJ1-2; clone_size: .; cdr3_nt: TGTGCCAGCAGCTTCGCCCGGGCTGGCTACACCTTC; cdr3_aa: CASSFARAGYTF
cdr3_length: 12; d_call: .; v_call: TRBV12-3/TRBV12-4; j_call: TRBJ1-5; clone_size: once; cdr3_nt: TGTGCCAGCAGCCCCCTCGATCAGCCCCAGCATTTT; cdr3_aa: CASSPLDQPQHF
cdr3_length: 14; d_call: .; v_call: TRBV6-1; j_call: TRBJ1-5; clone_size: .; cdr3_nt: TGTGCCAGCAGTGAAGCGTATAAAGGTCAGCCCCAGCATTTT; cdr3_aa: CASSEAYKGQPQHF
cdr3_length: 15; d_call: TRBD2; v_call: TRBV7-6; j_call: TRBJ2-3; clone_size: .; cdr3_nt: TGTGCCAGCAGCTTAGGGGGGGGATCGGCAGATACGCAGTATTTT; cdr3_aa: CASSLGGGSADTQYF
cdr3_length: 14; d_call: .; v_call: TRBV18; j_call: TRBJ1-4; clone_size: .; cdr3_nt: TGTGCCAGCCGCCCGGACGGGACTAATGAAAAACTGTTTTTT; cdr3_aa: CASRPDGTNEKLFF
cdr3_length: 16; d_call: TRBD1; v_call: TRBV18; j_call: TRBJ2-3; clone_size: .; cdr3_nt: TGTGCCAGCTCAGAACAGGGGGCGTTTCGACAAGATACGCAGTATTTT; cdr3_aa: CASSEQGAFRQDTQYF
cdr3_length: 12; d_call: TRBD1; v_call: TRBV29-1; j_call: TRBJ2-1; clone_size: .; cdr3_nt: TGCAGCGTTGGACAGGGATTAGGTGGACAGTTCTTC; cdr3_aa: CSVGQGLGGQFF
cdr3_length: 15; d_call: TRBD1; v_call: TRBV27; j_call: TRBJ1-3; clone_size: .; cdr3_nt: TGTGCCAGCAGTTTATCCGGACAGGGGAGAAACACCATATATTTT; cdr3_aa: CASSLSGQGRNTIYF
cdr3_length: 15; d_call: TRBD2; v_call: TRBV11-1; j_call: TRBJ2-3; clone_size: .; cdr3_nt: TGTGCCAGCAGCCCTCGACTACTAGCGGCAGATACGCAGTATTTT; cdr3_aa: CASSPRLLAADTQYF
cdr3_length: 16; d_call: .; v_call: TRBV3-1/TRBV3-2; j_call: TRBJ2-2; clone_size: .; cdr3_nt: TGTGCCAGCAGCCACAGAGGGCAGGGGAACACCGGGGAGCTGTTTTTT; cdr3_aa: CASSHRGQGNTGELFF
cdr3_length: 14; d_call: .; v_call: TRBV6-4; j_call: TRBJ2-2; clone_size: .; cdr3_nt: TGTGCCAGCAGTGTGGGCAGAGACACCGGGGAGCTGTTTTTT; cdr3_aa: CASSVGRDTGELFF
cdr3_length: 15; d_call: .; v_call: TRBV21-1; j_call: TRBJ2-7; clone_size: .; cdr3_nt: TGTGCCAGCAGCAAATCGTGGGACAGAACCTACGAGCAGTACTTC; cdr3_aa: CASSKSWDRTYEQYF